This TCR beta chain was captured by sequencing in a study of shared clonotypes between healthy human individuals. CDR3 length: 12 residues. V was clipped by 0 bases and J by 4 bases, with 6 bases between them. Germline lookup yields CDR1 GTSNPN and CDR2 SVGIG (reference sequence). Researchers ran the assay at a deep level. Every immunoSEQ plate was one replicate of a subset's evenly spread DNA. Profiling relied on immunoSEQ multiplex PCR, and the TCRdb table lists in-frame clones only, not all of them. The sample has more than 2 million clones, 95% seen once; the top ten hold roughly 0.13%. With respect to this clone: Other DNA variants within this sample encode the same CDR3.

The V and J genes are TRBV30 and TRBJ1-2; D not certain. Sample: naive CD4+ T cells sorted from blood. Subset meaning: CD45RA+ positively selected. This TCR derives from a young man in good health. As DNA, the CDR3 is TGTGCCTGGAGTGTACCCAGCTATGGCTACACCTTC. It is translated as CAWSVPSYGYTF.